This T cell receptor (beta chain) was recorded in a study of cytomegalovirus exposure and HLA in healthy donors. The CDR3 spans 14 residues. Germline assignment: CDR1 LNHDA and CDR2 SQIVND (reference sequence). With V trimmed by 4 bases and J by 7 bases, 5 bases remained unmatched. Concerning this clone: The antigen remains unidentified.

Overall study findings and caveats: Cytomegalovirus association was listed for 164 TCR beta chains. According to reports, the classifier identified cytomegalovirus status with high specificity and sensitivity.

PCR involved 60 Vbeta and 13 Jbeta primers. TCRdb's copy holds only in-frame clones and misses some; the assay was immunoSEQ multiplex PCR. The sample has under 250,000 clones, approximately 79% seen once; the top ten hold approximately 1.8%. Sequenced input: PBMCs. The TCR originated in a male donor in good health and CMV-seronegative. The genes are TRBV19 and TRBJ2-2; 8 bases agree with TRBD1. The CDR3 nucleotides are TGTGCCAGTAGTACGACAGGGGCCCTCGGGGAGCTGTTTTTT. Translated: CASSTTGALGELFF.